The TCR beta chain described here comes from a study of T cells in Graves' hyperthyroidism and ophthalmopathy. Deletions cut 5 bases from V and 9 bases from J, with 14 bases between. CDR1 and CDR2 from the germline V gene are MGHRA and YSYEKL. CDR3 length: 13 residues. Researchers amplified the TCR beta CDR3 regions from RNA transcripts. Using the HTBI primer set, a first-round RT-PCR was run on the TCR CDR3. TCRdb re-analysed the multiplex PCR reads in MiXCR, keeping a single row per CDR3 protein. The repertoire holds 300,000 or so distinct CDR3 sequences, around a fifth seen once, with around half in the top ten.

The sequence was collected from a woman aged 50 to 65 with Graves' hyperthyroidism. Material: blood. The rearrangement uses TRBV4-1 and TRBJ2-1; tentatively, D is TRBD2 (5 bases). In DNA, the CDR3 is TGCGCCAGCAGCTCTATTCTAGCTGGTGAGCAGTTCTTC. Translation: CASSSILAGEQFF.